This passage covers 9 T cell receptor beta chains from one sample sequenced in a study of T cell responses to AZD1222 COVID-19 vaccine. Here immunoSEQ multiplex PCR was the method, and the copy in TCRdb shows in-frame clones only, minus some. The data show approximately 68,000 clones, approximately 88% seen once. The sequencing used peripheral blood, collected on day 0 of AZD1222 vaccination. The receptors come from an adult in good health.

The chain combines TRBV5-1 with TRBJ2-3, with D perhaps TRBD1 (5 bases). The length of the CDR3 is 16 residues. V lost 0 bases and J lost 0, with 11 bases in between. In germline, CDR1 is SGHRS, CDR2 YFSETQ. CDR3 loop: CASSLAGRASTDTQYF. In DNA form, the CDR3 reads TGCGCCAGCAGCTTGGCCGGCAGGGCTAGCACAGATACGCAGTATTTT.

The chain employs TRBV5-1 and TRBJ2-5; 8 nucleotides match TRBD1. The CDR3 is made up of 17 amino acids. CDR1 SGHRS and CDR2 YFSETQ come from the germline V gene. The junction had 12 bases not matched to a gene; V was cut back by 5 bases and J by 0 bases. The CDR3 spells CASRPGTGVLDQETQYF. DNA of the CDR3: TGCGCCAGCAGACCCGGGACAGGCGTTTTGGACCAAGAGACCCAGTACTTC.

This clone has more than one count but fewer than ten. The genes are TRBV18 and TRBJ2-2, with D unclear. Germline V CDR1 and CDR2: KGHSH, LQKENI. The V end was cut by 2 bases, the J end by 1 base, with 11 bases between. The CDR3 totals 16 residues. CDR3 in amino acids: CASSPTRLENTGELFF. The CDR3 DNA reads TGTGCCAGCTCACCAACGAGGTTGGAGAACACCGGGGAGCTGTTTTTT.

The chain carries TRBV3-1 (or the pseudogene TRBV3-2) and TRBJ1-1; no clear D gene. The germline gives CDR1 LGHDT, CDR2 YNNKEL (reference sequence). The CDR3 runs to 12 residues. The V and J ends lost 2 bases and 3 bases respectively, with 4 bases between them. The CDR3 is CASSQLDTEAFF. In nucleotides, the CDR3 is TGTGCCAGCAGCCAACTGGACACTGAAGCTTTCTTT.

The chain couples TRBV6-6 to TRBJ1-2; the D is unclear. Germline V gene lookup returns CDR1 MNHNY and CDR2 SVGAGI (reference sequence). The CDR3 contains 13 residues. Trimming took 11 bases from V and 1 from J, leaving 14 bases between them. The CDR3 region has the DNA TGTGCCGCCACCAGAATGATTAACTATGGCTACACCTTC. Protein sequence: CAATRMINYGYTF.

The gene calls are TRBV19 and TRBJ2-7; D is perhaps TRBD1 (6 bases). V gave up 6 bases and J gave up 6 bases, with 15 bases separating them. Germline loops: CDR1 LNHDA, CDR2 SQIVND (reference sequence). The CDR3 contains 13 residues. This CDR3 is CASSNRDRGEQYF. Written as DNA, the CDR3 is TGTGCCAGTAGCAACAGGGACCGCGGCGAGCAGTACTTC.

The genes are TRBV5-1 and TRBJ2-5; the match to TRBD2 covers 8 bases. This CDR3 region has 14 residues. Trimming took 4 bases from V and 4 from J; bases not matched to a gene: 6. Germline V gene data show CDR1 as SGHRS and CDR2 as YFSETQ. For the CDR3, the DNA is TGCGCCAGCAGCGGAGCGGGAGCTGGAGAGACCCAGTACTTC. Translation: CASSGAGAGETQYF.

The chain recombines TRBV5-5 with TRBJ2-7; possibly TRBD1 for D (5 bases). The germline V gene encodes CDR1 SGHKS and CDR2 YYEKEE (reference sequence). This CDR3 is built from 14 residues. The V end was cut by 0 bases, the J end by 2 bases, with 9 bases between. The CDR3 loop reads CASSLAGNPYEQYF. The CDR3 DNA sequence: TGTGCCAGCAGCTTGGCAGGGAACCCCTACGAGCAGTACTTC.

The genes are TRBV28 and TRBJ2-7; D tentatively fits TRBD1 or TRBD2 (5 bases each). CDR1 and CDR2 from the germline V gene are MDHEN and SYDVKM. Trimming stripped 2 bases from V and 6 bases from J, with 14 bases between. The CDR3 extends over 14 amino acids. Here the CDR3 DNA reads TGTGCCAGCAGTTTAGGGGACCGATTAAGCGAGCAGTACTTC. It encodes CASSLGDRLSEQYF.